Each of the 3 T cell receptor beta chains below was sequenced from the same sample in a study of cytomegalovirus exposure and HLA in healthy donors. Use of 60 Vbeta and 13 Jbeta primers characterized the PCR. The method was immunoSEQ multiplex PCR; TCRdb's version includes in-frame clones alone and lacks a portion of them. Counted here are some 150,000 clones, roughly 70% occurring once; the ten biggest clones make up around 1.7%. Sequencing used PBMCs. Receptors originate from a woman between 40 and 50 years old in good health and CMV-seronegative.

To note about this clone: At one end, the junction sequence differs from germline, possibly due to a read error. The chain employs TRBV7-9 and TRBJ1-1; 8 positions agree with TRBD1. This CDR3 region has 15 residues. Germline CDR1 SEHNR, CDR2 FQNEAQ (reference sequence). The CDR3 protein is CSSSLLGQGNTEAFF. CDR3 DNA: TGTTCCAGCAGCTTACTCGGACAGGGAAACACTGAAGCTTTCTTT.

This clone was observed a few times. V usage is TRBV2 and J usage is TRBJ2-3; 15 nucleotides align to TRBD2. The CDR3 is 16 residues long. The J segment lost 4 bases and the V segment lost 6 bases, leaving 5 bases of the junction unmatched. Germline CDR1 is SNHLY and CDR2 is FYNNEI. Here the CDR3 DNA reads TGTGCCAGCAGAGGACTAGCGGGAGGGCCGGCAGATACGCAGTATTTT. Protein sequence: CASRGLAGGPADTQYF.

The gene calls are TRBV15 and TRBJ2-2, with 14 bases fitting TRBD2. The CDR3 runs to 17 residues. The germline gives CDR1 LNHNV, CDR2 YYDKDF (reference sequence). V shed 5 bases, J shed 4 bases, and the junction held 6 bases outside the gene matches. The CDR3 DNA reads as TGTGCCACCAGCGCGGGACTAGCGGGGGCGTTCACCGGGGAGCTGTTTTTT. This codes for CATSAGLAGAFTGELFF.